Listed below are T cell receptor beta chains from one sample, sequenced in a study of T cell changes during pregnancy in multiple sclerosis. Data came from immunoSEQ multiplex PCR; TCRdb stores just in-frame clones and leaves some out. In the table there are about 20,000 clones, about 85% of which are singletons. The starting material was CD8+ T cells from peripheral blood mononuclear cells, obtained after pregnancy. These receptor sequences come from a female donor in good health, enrolled as a control in a pregnancy study. Each CDR3 is given with its conserved first and last residue. A D gene is named only where the DNA matches it firmly. Only part of the rows carry a size: once, few, many, or a class if the clone is expanded.

v_call: TRBV7-9
clone_size: NA
j_call: TRBJ1-2
d_call: NA
cdr3_aa: CASTPFRGGFYGYTF
cdr3_nt: TGTGCCAGCACACCGTTCCGAGGAGGCTTCTATGGCTACACCTTC

v_call: TRBV19
clone_size: NA
j_call: TRBJ1-5
d_call: TRBD1
cdr3_aa: CASRGTRGNQPQHF
cdr3_nt: TGTGCCAGTAGGGGGACCAGGGGGAATCAGCCCCAGCATTTT

v_call: TRBV5-6
clone_size: NA
j_call: TRBJ1-2
d_call: NA
cdr3_aa: CASRPTQGWGYTF
cdr3_nt: TGTGCCAGCAGACCGACCCAGGGTTGGGGCTACACCTTC

v_call: TRBV6-5
clone_size: NA
j_call: TRBJ1-4
d_call: NA
cdr3_aa: CASSSPAGPNEKLFF
cdr3_nt: TGTGCCAGCAGTTCCCCGGCGGGGCCTAATGAAAAACTGTTTTTT

v_call: TRBV11-2
clone_size: NA
j_call: TRBJ2-2
d_call: TRBD1
cdr3_aa: CASSSKGTGHTGELFF
cdr3_nt: TGTGCCAGCAGCTCGAAGGGGACAGGGCACACCGGGGAGCTGTTTTTT

v_call: TRBV28
clone_size: NA
j_call: TRBJ2-2
d_call: TRBD2
cdr3_aa: CASSHGGGHTGELFF
cdr3_nt: TGTGCCAGCAGCCATGGGGGGGGTCACACCGGGGAGCTGTTTTTT

v_call: TRBV5-1
clone_size: NA
j_call: TRBJ1-2
d_call: NA
cdr3_aa: CASSLAVKALGPNYGYTF
cdr3_nt: TGCGCCAGCAGCTTGGCCGTAAAGGCCCTTGGGCCTAACTATGGCTACACCTTC

v_call: TRBV9
clone_size: NA
j_call: TRBJ2-7
d_call: TRBD1
cdr3_aa: CASSTINRDRPYYEQYF
cdr3_nt: TGTGCCAGCAGCACCATAAACCGGGACAGACCATACTACGAGCAGTACTTC

v_call: TRBV14
clone_size: NA
j_call: TRBJ1-2
d_call: TRBD1
cdr3_aa: CASSPGTGANYGYTF
cdr3_nt: TGTGCCAGCAGCCCAGGGACAGGGGCGAACTATGGCTACACCTTC

v_call: TRBV4-3
clone_size: NA
j_call: TRBJ1-1
d_call: NA
cdr3_aa: CASSQEVTANTEAFF
cdr3_nt: TGCGCCAGCAGCCAAGAGGTGACAGCCAACACTGAAGCTTTCTTT

v_call: TRBV5-6
clone_size: few
j_call: TRBJ1-2
d_call: TRBD1
cdr3_aa: CASSSTGLAYGYTF
cdr3_nt: TGTGCCAGCAGCTCGACAGGGCTGGCCTATGGCTACACCTTC

v_call: TRBV6-1
clone_size: NA
j_call: TRBJ1-1
d_call: TRBD1
cdr3_aa: CASSKQGSSFTEAFF
cdr3_nt: TGTGCCAGCAGTAAACAGGGGAGTAGTTTCACTGAAGCTTTCTTT

v_call: TRBV7-2
clone_size: NA
j_call: TRBJ2-5
d_call: NA
cdr3_aa: CASSLEPGLETQYF
cdr3_nt: TGTGCCAGCAGCTTAGAACCCGGGTTAGAGACCCAGTACTTC